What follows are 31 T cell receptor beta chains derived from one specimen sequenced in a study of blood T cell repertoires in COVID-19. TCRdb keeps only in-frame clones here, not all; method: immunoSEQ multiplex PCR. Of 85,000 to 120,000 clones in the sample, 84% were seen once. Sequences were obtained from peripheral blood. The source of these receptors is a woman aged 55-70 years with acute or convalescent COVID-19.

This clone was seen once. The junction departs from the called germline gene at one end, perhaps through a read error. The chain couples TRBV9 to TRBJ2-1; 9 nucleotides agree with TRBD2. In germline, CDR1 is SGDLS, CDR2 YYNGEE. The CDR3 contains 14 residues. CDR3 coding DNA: TGTGCCAGCAACGTAGCGGGAGCATACAATGAGCAGTTCTTC. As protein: CASNVAGAYNEQFF.

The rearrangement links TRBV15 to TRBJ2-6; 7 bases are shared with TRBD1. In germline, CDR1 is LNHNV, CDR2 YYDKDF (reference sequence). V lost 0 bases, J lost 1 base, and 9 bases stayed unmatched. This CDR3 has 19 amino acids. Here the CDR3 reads CATSRDRQGLGSGANVLTF. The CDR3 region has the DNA TGTGCCACCAGCAGAGATAGACAGGGCTTAGGATCTGGGGCCAACGTCCTGACTTTC.

The CDR3 coding sequence is TGTGCCAGCAGCCCGGGACTAGCGGGCGAGGGGGGCACAGATACGCAGTATTTT. As protein: CASSPGLAGEGGTDTQYF. This sequence joins TRBV5-8 and TRBJ2-3; 12 bases map to TRBD2. Germline V gene data show CDR1 as SGHTS and CDR2 as YDEGEE. The CDR3 contains 18 residues. With 4 bases clipped from V and 1 base from J, the junction kept 10 bases outside the gene matches.

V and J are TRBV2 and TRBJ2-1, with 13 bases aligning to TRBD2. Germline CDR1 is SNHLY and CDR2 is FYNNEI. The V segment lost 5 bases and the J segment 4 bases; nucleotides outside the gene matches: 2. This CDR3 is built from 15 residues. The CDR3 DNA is TGTGCCAGCAGTTTACTAGCGGGGGGGTACAATGAGCAGTTCTTC. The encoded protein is CASSLLAGGYNEQFF. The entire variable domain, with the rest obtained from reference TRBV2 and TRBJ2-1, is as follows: EPEVTQTPSHQVTQMGQEVILRCVPISNHLYFYWYRQILGQKVEFLVSFYNNEISEKSEIFDDQFSVERPDGSNFTLKIRSTKLEDSAMYFCASSLLAGGYNEQFFGPGTRLTVL.

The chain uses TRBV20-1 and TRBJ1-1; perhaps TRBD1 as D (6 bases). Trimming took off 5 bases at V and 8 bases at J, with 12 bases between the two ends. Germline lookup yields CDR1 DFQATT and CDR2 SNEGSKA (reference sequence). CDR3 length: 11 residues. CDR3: CSAGGTREAFF. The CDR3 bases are TGCAGTGCTGGGGGCACGAGGGAAGCTTTCTTT.

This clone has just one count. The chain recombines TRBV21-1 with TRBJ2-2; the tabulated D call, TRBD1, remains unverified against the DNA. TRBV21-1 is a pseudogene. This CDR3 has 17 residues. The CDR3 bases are TGTGCCAGCGGTTACCGAAGGGACAGGAGAGGAACCGGGGAGCTGTTTTTT. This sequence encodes CASGYRRDRRGTGELFF.

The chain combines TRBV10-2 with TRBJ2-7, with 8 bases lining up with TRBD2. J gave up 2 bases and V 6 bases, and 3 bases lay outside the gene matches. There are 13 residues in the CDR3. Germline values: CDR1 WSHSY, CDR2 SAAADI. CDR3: CASRVGLAYEQYF. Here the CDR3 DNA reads TGCGCCAGCAGGGTGGGACTAGCCTACGAGCAGTACTTC.

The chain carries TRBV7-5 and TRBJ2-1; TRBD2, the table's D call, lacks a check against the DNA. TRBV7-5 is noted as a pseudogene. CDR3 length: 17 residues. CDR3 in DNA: TGTGCCAGAAGCTTAGTTAAGCTAGCGGCCCTGTACAATGAGCAGTTCTTC. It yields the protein CARSLVKLAALYNEQFF.

The CDR3 protein is CASSRTGDSYNEQFF. The CDR3 DNA sequence: TGTGCCAGCAGCCGGACAGGGGACTCCTACAATGAGCAGTTCTTC. The V call is TRBV7-6, the J call TRBJ2-1; 9 bases are a match to TRBD1. The CDR3 covers 15 residues. V lost 5 bases and J lost 0; bases outside the gene matches: 2. The germline V gene encodes CDR1 SGHVS and CDR2 FNYEAQ.

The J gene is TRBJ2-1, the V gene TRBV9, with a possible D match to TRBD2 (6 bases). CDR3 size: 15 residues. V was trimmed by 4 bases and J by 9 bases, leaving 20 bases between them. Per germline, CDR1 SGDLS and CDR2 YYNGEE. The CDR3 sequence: CASSSRGLPPREQFF. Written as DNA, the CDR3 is TGTGCCAGCAGCTCACGGGGACTGCCTCCCCGTGAGCAGTTCTTC. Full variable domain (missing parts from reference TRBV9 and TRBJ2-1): DSGVTQTPKHLITATGQRVTLRCSPRSGDLSVYWYQQSLDQGLQFLIQYYNGEERAKGNILERFSAQQFPDLHSELNLSSLELGDSALYFCASSSRGLPPREQFFGPGTRLTVL.

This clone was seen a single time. The CDR3 DNA reads as TGTGCCAGCAGCTTAGCAGGGGGCGATCAGCCCCAGCATTTT. Amino acid sequence: CASSLAGGDQPQHF. The chain links TRBV7-3 to TRBJ1-5, with 8 bases matching TRBD1. V shed 2 bases, J shed 5 bases, and the junction held 2 bases outside the gene matches. CDR1 is SGHTA, CDR2 FQGTGA, per germline. The CDR3 contains 14 residues.

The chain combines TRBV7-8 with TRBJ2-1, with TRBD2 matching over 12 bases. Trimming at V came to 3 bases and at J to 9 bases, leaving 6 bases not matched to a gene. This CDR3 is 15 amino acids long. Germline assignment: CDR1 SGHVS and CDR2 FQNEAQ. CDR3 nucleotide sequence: TGTGCCAGCAGCTTCCTAGCGGGAGGGAGGGGTGAGCAGTTCTTC. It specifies CASSFLAGGRGEQFF. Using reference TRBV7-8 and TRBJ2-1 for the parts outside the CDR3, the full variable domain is GAGVSQSPRYKVAKRGQDVALRCDPISGHVSLFWYQQALGQGPEFLTYFQNEAQLDKSGLPSDRFFAERPEGSVSTLKIQRTQQEDSAVYLCASSFLAGGRGEQFFGPGTRLTVL.

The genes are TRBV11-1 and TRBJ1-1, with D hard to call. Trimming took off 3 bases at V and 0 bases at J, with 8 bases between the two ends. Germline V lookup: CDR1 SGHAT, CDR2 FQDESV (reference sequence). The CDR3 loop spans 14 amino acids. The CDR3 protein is CASSLSSLNTEAFF. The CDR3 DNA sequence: TGTGCCAGCAGCTTGAGCTCTTTGAACACTGAAGCTTTCTTT.

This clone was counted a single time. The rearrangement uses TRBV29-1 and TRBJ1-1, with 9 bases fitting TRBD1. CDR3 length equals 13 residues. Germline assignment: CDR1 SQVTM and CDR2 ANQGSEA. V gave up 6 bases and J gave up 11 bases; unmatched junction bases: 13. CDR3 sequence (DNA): TGCAGCGTAGTTATAGCGGGACAGGGACACGCTTTCTTT. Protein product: CSVVIAGQGHAFF.

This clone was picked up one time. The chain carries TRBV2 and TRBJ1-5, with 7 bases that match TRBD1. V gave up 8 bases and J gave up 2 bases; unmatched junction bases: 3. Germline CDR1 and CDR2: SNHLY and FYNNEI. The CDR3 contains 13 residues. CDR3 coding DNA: TGTGCCAGCCAGGGGGGTCGCAATCAGCCCCAGCATTTT. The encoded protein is CASQGGRNQPQHF.

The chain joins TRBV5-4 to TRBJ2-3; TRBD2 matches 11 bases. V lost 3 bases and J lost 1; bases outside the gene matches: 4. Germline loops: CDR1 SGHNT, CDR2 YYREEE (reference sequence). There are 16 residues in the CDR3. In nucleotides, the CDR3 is TGTGCCAGCAGCTACCTAGCGGGAGGAGGCACAGATACGCAGTATTTT. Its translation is CASSYLAGGGTDTQYF.

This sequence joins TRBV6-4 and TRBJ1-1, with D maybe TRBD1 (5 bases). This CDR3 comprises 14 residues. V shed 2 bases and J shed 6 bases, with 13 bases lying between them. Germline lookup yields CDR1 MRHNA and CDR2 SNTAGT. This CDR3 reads CASSDGGAFSEAFF. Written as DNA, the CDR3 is TGTGCCAGCAGTGACGGTGGGGCGTTTTCTGAAGCTTTCTTT.

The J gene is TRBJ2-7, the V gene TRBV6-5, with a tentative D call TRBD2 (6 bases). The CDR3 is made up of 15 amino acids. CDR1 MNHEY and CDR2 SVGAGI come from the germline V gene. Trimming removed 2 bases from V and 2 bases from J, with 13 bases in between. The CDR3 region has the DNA TGTGCCAGCAGTTACAATCTAGCGTGGGCCTACGAGCAGTACTTC. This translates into CASSYNLAWAYEQYF.

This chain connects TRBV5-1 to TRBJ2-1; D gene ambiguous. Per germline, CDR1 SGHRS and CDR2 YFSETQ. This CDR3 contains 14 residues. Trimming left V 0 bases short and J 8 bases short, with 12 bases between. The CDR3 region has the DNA TGCGCCAGCAGCTTGGCCCTAGGTCCCCATGAGCAGTTCTTC. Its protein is CASSLALGPHEQFF.

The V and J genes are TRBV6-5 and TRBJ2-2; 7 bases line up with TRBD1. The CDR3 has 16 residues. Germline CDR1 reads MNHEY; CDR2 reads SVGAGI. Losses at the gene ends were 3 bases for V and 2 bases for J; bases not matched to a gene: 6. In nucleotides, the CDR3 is TGTGCCAGCAGTTATACCGGGACAGCCAACACCGGGGAGCTGTTTTTT. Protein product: CASSYTGTANTGELFF.

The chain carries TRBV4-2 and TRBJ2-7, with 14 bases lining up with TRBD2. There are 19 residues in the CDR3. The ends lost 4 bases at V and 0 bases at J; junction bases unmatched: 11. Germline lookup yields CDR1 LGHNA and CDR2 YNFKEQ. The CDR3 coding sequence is TGTGCCAGCAGCCTGCTGCCGACCGGGACTAGCGGGAGCTCCTACGAGCAGTACTTC. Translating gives CASSLLPTGTSGSSYEQYF.

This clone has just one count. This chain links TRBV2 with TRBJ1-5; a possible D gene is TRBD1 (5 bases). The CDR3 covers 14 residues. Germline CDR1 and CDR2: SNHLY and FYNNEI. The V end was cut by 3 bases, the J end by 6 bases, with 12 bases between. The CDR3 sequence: CASSDRGLGQPQHF. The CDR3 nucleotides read TGTGCCAGCAGTGATCGGGGGTTGGGTCAGCCCCAGCATTTT.

The CDR3 DNA follows: TGTGCCAGCAGCCAAATTCAGAACACTGAAGCTTTCTTT. Protein product: CASSQIQNTEAFF. The chain employs TRBV3-1 (or the pseudogene TRBV3-2) and TRBJ1-1; D remains unclear. V lost 2 bases and J lost 1, with 5 bases in between. In germline, CDR1 is LGHDT, CDR2 YNNKEL (reference sequence). The CDR3 is 13 amino acids.

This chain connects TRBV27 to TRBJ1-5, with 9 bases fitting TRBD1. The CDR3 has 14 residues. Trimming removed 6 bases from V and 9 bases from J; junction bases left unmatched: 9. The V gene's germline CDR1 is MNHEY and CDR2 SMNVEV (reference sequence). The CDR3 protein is CASSFVGQGMPQHF. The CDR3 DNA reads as TGTGCCAGCAGCTTCGTGGGACAGGGCATGCCCCAGCATTTT.

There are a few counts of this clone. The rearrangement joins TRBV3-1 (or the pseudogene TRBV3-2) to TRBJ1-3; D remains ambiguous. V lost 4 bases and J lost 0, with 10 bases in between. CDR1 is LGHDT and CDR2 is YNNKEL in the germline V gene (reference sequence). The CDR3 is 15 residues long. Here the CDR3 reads CASSRGAGSGNTIYF. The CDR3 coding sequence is TGTGCCAGCAGCCGAGGAGCGGGCTCTGGAAACACCATATATTTT.

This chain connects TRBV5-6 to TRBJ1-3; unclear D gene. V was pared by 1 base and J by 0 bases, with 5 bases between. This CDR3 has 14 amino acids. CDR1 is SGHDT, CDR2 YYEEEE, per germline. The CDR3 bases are TGTGCCAGCAGCTTGTTCGGCTCTGGAAACACCATATATTTT. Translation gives CASSLFGSGNTIYF.

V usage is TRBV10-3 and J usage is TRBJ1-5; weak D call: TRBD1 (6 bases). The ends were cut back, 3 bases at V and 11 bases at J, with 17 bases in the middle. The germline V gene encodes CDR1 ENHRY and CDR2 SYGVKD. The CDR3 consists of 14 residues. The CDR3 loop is CAISEEGGVLSQHF. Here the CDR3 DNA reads TGTGCCATCAGTGAAGAGGGGGGGGTCTTATCCCAGCATTTT.

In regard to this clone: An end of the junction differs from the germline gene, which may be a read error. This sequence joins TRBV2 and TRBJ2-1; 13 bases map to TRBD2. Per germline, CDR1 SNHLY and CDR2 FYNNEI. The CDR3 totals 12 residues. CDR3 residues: CASRTSGGAQIF. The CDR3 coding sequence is TGTGCCAGCAGAACTAGCGGGGGGGCCCAAATCTTC.

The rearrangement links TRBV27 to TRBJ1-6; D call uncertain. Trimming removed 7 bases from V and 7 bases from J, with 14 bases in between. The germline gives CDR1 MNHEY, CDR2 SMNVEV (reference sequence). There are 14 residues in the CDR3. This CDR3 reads CASKLTRLNSPLHF. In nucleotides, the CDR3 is TGTGCCAGCAAACTCACCCGGTTGAATTCACCCCTCCACTTT.

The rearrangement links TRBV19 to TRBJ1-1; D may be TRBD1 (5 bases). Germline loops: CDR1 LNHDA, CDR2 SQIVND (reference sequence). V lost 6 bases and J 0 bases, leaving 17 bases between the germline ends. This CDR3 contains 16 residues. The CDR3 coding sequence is TGTGCCAGTAGCGTGTTGATGAGACAGATGAACACTGAAGCTTTCTTT. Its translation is CASSVLMRQMNTEAFF.

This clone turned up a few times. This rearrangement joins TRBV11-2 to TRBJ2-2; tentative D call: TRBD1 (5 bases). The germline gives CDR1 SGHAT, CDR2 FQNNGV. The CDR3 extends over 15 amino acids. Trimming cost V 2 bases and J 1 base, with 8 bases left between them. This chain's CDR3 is CASSLQGVNTGELFF. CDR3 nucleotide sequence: TGTGCCAGCAGCTTACAGGGCGTGAACACCGGGGAGCTGTTTTTT.